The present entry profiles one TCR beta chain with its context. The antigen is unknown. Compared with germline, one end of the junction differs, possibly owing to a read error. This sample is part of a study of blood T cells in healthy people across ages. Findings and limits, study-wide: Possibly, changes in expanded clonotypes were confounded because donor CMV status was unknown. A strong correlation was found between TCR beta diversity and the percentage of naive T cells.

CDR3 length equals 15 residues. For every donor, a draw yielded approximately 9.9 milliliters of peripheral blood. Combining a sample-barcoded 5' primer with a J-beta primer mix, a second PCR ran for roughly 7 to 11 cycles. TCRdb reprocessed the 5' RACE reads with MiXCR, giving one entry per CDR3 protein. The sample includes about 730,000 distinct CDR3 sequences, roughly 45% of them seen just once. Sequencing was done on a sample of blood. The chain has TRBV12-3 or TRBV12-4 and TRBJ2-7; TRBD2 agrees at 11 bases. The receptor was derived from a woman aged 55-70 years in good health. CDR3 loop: CACSRGLAVVYEQYF. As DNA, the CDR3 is TGTGCCTGCAGTCGGGGACTAGCGGTGGTGTACGAGCAGTACTTC.